The 2 T cell receptor beta chains below all came from one sample that was sequenced in a study of shared clonotypes between healthy human individuals. This table comes from immunoSEQ multiplex PCR, and its TCRdb copy is limited to in-frame clones, with some not included. Of around 1.1 million clones in the sample, about 80% were seen once. What was sequenced was memory CD4+ T cells from PBMCs. Stated subset: CD45RA-negative fraction. The receptors were sampled from a man in his late teens or twenties in good health. Some clones in this sample may be carry-over from other donors' samples.

With regard to this clone: The sample has other DNA sequences that encode this CDR3 too. V usage is TRBV5-1 and J usage is TRBJ1-1; unclear D gene. The CDR3 length is 14 residues. Germline assignment: CDR1 SGHRS and CDR2 YFSETQ. V was pared by 2 bases and J by 0 bases, with 8 bases between. This chain's CDR3 is CASSFAGVNTEAFF. Written as DNA, the CDR3 is TGCGCCAGCAGCTTTGCCGGGGTGAACACTGAAGCTTTCTTT. The whole variable domain, filled in from reference TRBV5-1 and TRBJ1-1, reads KAGVTQTPRYLIKTRGQQVTLSCSPISGHRSVSWYQQTPGQGLQFLFEYFSETQRNKGNFPGRFSGRQFSNSRSEMNVSTLELGDSALYLCASSFAGVNTEAFFGQGTRLTVV.

The chain combines TRBV9 with TRBJ2-1; TRBD1 agrees at 8 bases. V shed 0 bases and J 10 bases; nucleotides not matched to a gene: 3. The CDR3 is made up of 13 amino acids. Per germline, CDR1 SGDLS and CDR2 YYNGEE. CDR3 loop: CASSVVQGVEQFF. Written as DNA, the CDR3 is TGTGCCAGCAGCGTAGTACAGGGGGTCGAGCAGTTCTTC.